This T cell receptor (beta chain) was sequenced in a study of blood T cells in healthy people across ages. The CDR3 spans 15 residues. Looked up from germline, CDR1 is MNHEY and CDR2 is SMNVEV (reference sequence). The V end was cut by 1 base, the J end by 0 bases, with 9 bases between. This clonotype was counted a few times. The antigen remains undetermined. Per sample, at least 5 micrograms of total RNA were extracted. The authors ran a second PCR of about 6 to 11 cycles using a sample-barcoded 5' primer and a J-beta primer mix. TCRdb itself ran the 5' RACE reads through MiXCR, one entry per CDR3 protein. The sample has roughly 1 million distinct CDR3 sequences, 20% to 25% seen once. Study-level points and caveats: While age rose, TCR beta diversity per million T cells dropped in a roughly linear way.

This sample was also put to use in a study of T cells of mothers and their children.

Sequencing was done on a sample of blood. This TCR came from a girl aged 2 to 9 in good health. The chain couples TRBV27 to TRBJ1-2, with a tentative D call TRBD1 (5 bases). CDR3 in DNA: TGTGCCAGCAGTTTATGGGGGAGCTCTAACTATGGCTACACCTTC. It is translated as CASSLWGSSNYGYTF.